The next 22 T cell receptor beta chains were all read from a single sample in a study of shared clonotypes between healthy human individuals. Libraries were prepared by immunoSEQ multiplex PCR; TCRdb keeps only in-frame clonotypes and omits some of them. The sample records about 2.4 million clones, approximately 92% being singletons. The sample taken for sequencing was naive CD4+ T cells sorted from blood. The subset: CD45RA+ positively selected. The receptors shown here come from a man between 18 and 35 years old in good health.

Of note for this clone: Additional DNA sequences in this sample encode the identical CDR3. V usage is TRBV18 and J usage is TRBJ1-5, with TRBD1 identical over 11 bases. V dropped 2 bases and J dropped 4; count of bases not matched to a gene: 1. There are 15 residues in the CDR3. Germline V lookup: CDR1 KGHSH, CDR2 LQKENI. In DNA form, the CDR3 reads TGTGCCAGCTCACCAGGGACAGGGGGAAATCAGCCCCAGCATTTT. It encodes CASSPGTGGNQPQHF.

This rearrangement joins TRBV4-1 to TRBJ2-7; 10 bases are a match to TRBD1. This CDR3 contains 15 residues. In germline, CDR1 is MGHRA, CDR2 YSYEKL. V lost 1 base and J lost 5; bases outside the gene matches: 5. The CDR3 nucleotides read TGCGCCAGCAGCCAAGTACCCGGGACAGGGGACGAGCAGTACTTC. It encodes CASSQVPGTGDEQYF.

V is TRBV2 and J is TRBJ2-7; 8 bases line up with TRBD1. Germline CDR1 and CDR2: SNHLY and FYNNEI. The J segment lost 4 bases and the V segment lost 6 bases, leaving 2 bases of the junction unmatched. The CDR3 loop spans 12 amino acids. CDR3 sequence reads: CASRGQVYEQYF. CDR3 in DNA: TGTGCCAGCAGGGGACAGGTTTACGAGCAGTACTTC.

The CDR3, as DNA: TGTGCCAGCAGCTATGGGGGGGAAGAGACCCAGTACTTC. Translated: CASSYGGEETQYF. The V gene is TRBV7-8, the J gene TRBJ2-5; 7 bases are shared with TRBD2. V gave up 4 bases and J gave up 3 bases; unmatched junction bases: 2. The CDR3 covers 13 residues. CDR1 SGHVS and CDR2 FQNEAQ come from the germline V gene.

The rearrangement links TRBV7-9 to TRBJ2-3, with D unclear. Germline V gene lookup returns CDR1 SEHNR and CDR2 FQNEAQ (reference sequence). There are 15 residues in the CDR3. V lost 0 bases, J lost 0 bases, and 7 bases lay in between. In nucleotides, the CDR3 is TGTGCCAGCAGCTTAGCCCCAGAAAGCACAGATACGCAGTATTTT. Translated: CASSLAPESTDTQYF.

The V call is TRBV27, the J call TRBJ1-3, with D uncertain. CDR3 length equals 15 residues. V gave up 0 bases and J gave up 0 bases, with 6 bases separating them. Germline CDR1 is MNHEY and CDR2 is SMNVEV (reference sequence). The CDR3, as DNA: TGTGCCAGCAGTTTATCCCGCGTCTCTGGAAACACCATATATTTT. Translated: CASSLSRVSGNTIYF.

This rearrangement joins TRBV15 to TRBJ2-1, with 8 bases matching TRBD2. The CDR3 extends over 15 amino acids. Germline assignment: CDR1 LNHNV and CDR2 YYDKDF (reference sequence). The V gene end was trimmed by 2 bases and the J gene end by 8 bases; junction bases not matched to a gene: 8. The CDR3 loop reads CATSRTSGGFDEQFF. The CDR3 DNA sequence: TGTGCCACCAGCAGAACCAGCGGGGGCTTTGATGAGCAGTTCTTC.

The chain couples TRBV30 to TRBJ1-2; D call uncertain. The CDR3 loop spans 16 amino acids. CDR1 and CDR2 (germline): GTSNPN, SVGIG (reference sequence). Trimming stripped 0 bases from V and 3 bases from J, with 17 bases between. CDR3 sequence: CAWSVLGPGGYYGYTF. In nucleotides, the CDR3 is TGTGCCTGGAGTGTACTGGGTCCGGGCGGGTACTATGGCTACACCTTC.

This rearrangement joins TRBV6-1 to TRBJ2-7; 11 nucleotides match TRBD2. CDR1 and CDR2 from the germline V gene are MNHNS and SASEGT. This CDR3 region has 15 residues. The V gene end was trimmed by 5 bases and the J gene end by 6 bases; junction bases not matched to a gene: 9. Here the CDR3 reads CASSSATSGKLEQYF. The CDR3 DNA reads TGTGCCAGCAGTTCAGCGACTAGCGGGAAACTCGAGCAGTACTTC.

The V and J genes are TRBV5-1 and TRBJ2-3; D possibly matches TRBD1 or TRBD2 (5 bases each). Germline CDR1 SGHRS, CDR2 YFSETQ. V lost 0 bases and J 0 bases, leaving 8 bases between the germline ends. This CDR3 is built from 15 residues. The CDR3 region is CASSLAWGSTDTQYF. The CDR3 DNA reads TGCGCCAGCAGCTTGGCATGGGGGAGCACAGATACGCAGTATTTT.

J is TRBJ1-4 and V is TRBV5-1, with unresolved D. The CDR3 is made up of 14 amino acids. Germline V gene data show CDR1 as SGHRS and CDR2 as YFSETQ. V was clipped by 3 bases and J by 1 base, with 7 bases between them. For the CDR3, the DNA is TGCGCCAGCAGCTCTGAGGGAACTAATGAAAAACTGTTTTTT. Encoded protein: CASSSEGTNEKLFF. Looking up the rest from reference TRBV5-1 and TRBJ1-4 gives the full variable domain: KAGVTQTPRYLIKTRGQQVTLSCSPISGHRSVSWYQQTPGQGLQFLFEYFSETQRNKGNFPGRFSGRQFSNSRSEMNVSTLELGDSALYLCASSSEGTNEKLFFGSGTQLSVL.

This chain uses TRBV18 with TRBJ2-2; no reliable D call. Trimming left V 4 bases short and J 10 bases short, with 16 bases between. Germline V gene data show CDR1 as KGHSH and CDR2 as LQKENI. The CDR3 has 14 amino acids. Written as DNA, the CDR3 is TGTGCCAGCTCACAGCGCGACGATACCCCGGAGCTGTTTTTT. Its protein product is CASSQRDDTPELFF. Full variable domain (rest looked up from reference TRBV18 and TRBJ2-2): NAGVMQNPRHLVRRRGQEARLRCSPMKGHSHVYWYRQLPEEGLKFMVYLQKENIIDESGMPKERFSAEFPKEGPSILRIQQVVRGDSAAYFCASSQRDDTPELFFGEGSRLTVL.

The chain joins TRBV2 to TRBJ1-4; D gene uncertain. V shed 3 bases and J shed 5 bases, with 10 bases lying between them. The CDR3 loop spans 14 amino acids. Germline V gene sequence: CDR1 SNHLY, CDR2 FYNNEI. This chain's CDR3 is CASSEMGLNEKLFF. The CDR3 bases are TGTGCCAGCAGTGAGATGGGGTTGAATGAAAAACTGTTTTTT. Combining the CDR3 with reference TRBV2 and TRBJ1-4 gives the whole variable domain EPEVTQTPSHQVTQMGQEVILRCVPISNHLYFYWYRQILGQKVEFLVSFYNNEISEKSEIFDDQFSVERPDGSNFTLKIRSTKLEDSAMYFCASSEMGLNEKLFFGSGTQLSVL.

The gene calls are TRBV6-1 and TRBJ2-7, with 12 bases fitting TRBD1. Germline loops: CDR1 MNHNS, CDR2 SASEGT. The CDR3 spans 16 residues. V was clipped by 4 bases and J by 0 bases; unmatched bases: 4. The CDR3 protein is CASSARDRGPSYEQYF. CDR3 nucleotide sequence: TGTGCCAGCAGTGCACGGGACAGGGGGCCCTCCTACGAGCAGTACTTC.

A note on this clone: This same CDR3 is encoded by further DNA sequences in the sample. The rearrangement uses TRBV5-1 and TRBJ2-3; 8 nucleotides agree with TRBD2. V dropped 4 bases and J dropped 1; count of bases not matched to a gene: 5. There are 15 residues in the CDR3. Germline CDR1 is SGHRS and CDR2 is YFSETQ. The CDR3 bases are TGCGCCAGCAGCAGCGGGACTAGGGGCACAGATACGCAGTATTTT. Translated, it gives CASSSGTRGTDTQYF.

Of note for this clone: This CDR3 is also generated by other DNA sequences in the sample. CDR3 DNA: TGTGCCTGGAGCCCGGACAGGGGGAATCAGCCCCAGCATTTT. Translated: CAWSPDRGNQPQHF. The rearrangement uses TRBV30 and TRBJ1-5, with 10 bases matching TRBD1. The CDR3 runs to 14 residues. Trimming at V came to 3 bases and at J to 4 bases, leaving 3 bases not matched to a gene. CDR1 and CDR2 from the germline V gene are GTSNPN and SVGIG (reference sequence).

The V and J genes are TRBV18 and TRBJ2-2; 10 bases match TRBD1. The CDR3 spans 16 residues. V lost 4 bases, J lost 4 bases, and 6 bases stayed unmatched. Germline-derived CDR1 and CDR2 are KGHSH and LQKENI. The chain's CDR3 is CASSLPGQGPTGELFF. CDR3 coding DNA: TGTGCCAGCTCACTACCGGGACAGGGGCCCACCGGGGAGCTGTTTTTT.

As for this clone: This CDR3 is also generated by other DNA sequences in the sample. This chain uses TRBV29-1 with TRBJ1-1; 7 positions match TRBD1. The CDR3 covers 12 residues. V shed 6 bases and J 0 bases; nucleotides not matched to a gene: 1. CDR1 SQVTM and CDR2 ANQGSEA come from the germline V gene. The CDR3 bases are TGCAGCGTCGGGACAGTGAACACTGAAGCTTTCTTT. It translates to CSVGTVNTEAFF.

This clone has a single count. The V call is TRBV7-9, the J call TRBJ2-7, with TRBD2 matching over 10 bases. CDR1 SEHNR and CDR2 FQNEAQ come from the germline V gene (reference sequence). The CDR3 has 16 residues. The V segment lost 1 base and the J segment 5 bases; nucleotides outside the gene matches: 8. Written as DNA, the CDR3 is TGTGCCAGCAGCTTAGGAGCGGGAGGGCCTGGGGACGAGCAGTACTTC. The encoded protein is CASSLGAGGPGDEQYF.

The chain joins TRBV7-8 to TRBJ2-7, with TRBD2 matching 12 bases. The germline V gene has CDR1 SGHVS and CDR2 FQNEAQ. With V trimmed by 7 bases and J by 7 bases, 14 bases remained unmatched. The CDR3 runs 16 residues. CDR3 DNA sequence: TGTGCCAGCATCCTAACCCTAGCGGGAGGGCCAGGGGAGCAGTACTTC. This encodes CASILTLAGGPGEQYF.

This chain connects TRBV28 to TRBJ2-7, with 10 bases aligning to TRBD1. The CDR3 covers 16 residues. Germline CDR1 and CDR2: MDHEN and SYDVKM. V shed 7 bases and J 0 bases; nucleotides not matched to a gene: 9. The CDR3 spells CASTSLRDRGSYEQYF. The CDR3 DNA is TGTGCCAGCACCTCTCTCCGGGACAGGGGCTCCTACGAGCAGTACTTC.

The chain couples TRBV23-1 to TRBJ2-7; 10 nucleotides align to TRBD1. Being an ORF, TRBV23-1 has a function that is uncertain. V dropped 2 bases and J dropped 7; count of bases not matched to a gene: 8. CDR3 size: 15 residues. CDR3 sequence (DNA): TGCGCCAGCAGTCAAGACAGGGGGCCTTCTTGGGAGCAGTACTTC. Protein product: CASSQDRGPSWEQYF.